These 18 T cell receptor beta chains originate from one sample sequenced in a study of PD-1 blockade in classical Hodgkin lymphoma. Libraries were prepared by immunoSEQ multiplex PCR; TCRdb keeps only in-frame clonotypes and omits some of them. The table has 50,000 to 85,000 clones, around 75% seen once. Each of the patients experienced relapse following autologous stem cell transplantation, and their brentuximab vedotin exposure differed. This material consisted of peripheral blood mononuclear cells (PBMCs), taken before the second cycle of nivolumab. These TCRs come from a human donor with classical Hodgkin lymphoma.

This clone has a handful of counts. The chain carries TRBV18 and TRBJ1-2; D is undetermined. Trimming stripped 6 bases from V and 6 bases from J, with 14 bases between. Germline CDR1 KGHSH, CDR2 LQKENI. The length of the CDR3 is 13 residues. CDR3: CASSRTLEDGYTF. CDR3 DNA: TGTGCCAGCTCTCGGACCCTGGAGGATGGCTACACCTTC.

Details on this clone: Other nucleotide sequences in the sample specify the same CDR3. The gene calls are TRBV5-1 and TRBJ2-3; no clear D. The V gene lost 3 bases and the J gene lost 2 bases, with 4 bases spanning the gap. Germline assignment: CDR1 SGHRS and CDR2 YFSETQ. The CDR3 covers 12 residues. This CDR3 reads CASSSFTDTQYF. In nucleotides, the CDR3 is TGCGCCAGCAGCTCGTTCACAGATACGCAGTATTTT.

The chain combines TRBV5-1 with TRBJ2-7; weak D call: TRBD1 (6 bases). Trimming stripped 3 bases from V and 1 base from J, with 11 bases between. This CDR3 has 14 residues. The germline V gene encodes CDR1 SGHRS and CDR2 YFSETQ. The CDR3 sequence: CASSSRQVSYEQYF. The CDR3 nucleotides are TGCGCCAGCAGCTCCAGACAGGTTTCCTACGAGCAGTACTTC.

The chain uses TRBV5-5 and TRBJ2-7, with TRBD1 matching over 7 bases. CDR1 is SGHKS and CDR2 is YYEKEE in the germline V gene (reference sequence). The V and J ends lost 0 bases and 6 bases, in that order; junction bases with no gene match: 9. The CDR3 spans 15 residues. CDR3 residues: CASSLVLGQVSEQYF. CDR3 coding DNA: TGTGCCAGCAGCTTGGTTTTAGGACAGGTGAGCGAGCAGTACTTC. The full variable domain, its missing parts supplied by reference TRBV5-5 and TRBJ2-7, is DAGVTQSPTHLIKTRGQQVTLRCSPISGHKSVSWYQQVLGQGPQFIFQYYEKEERGRGNFPDRFSARQFPNYSSELNVNALLLGDSALYLCASSLVLGQVSEQYFGPGTRLTVT.

This clone was seen a single time. This sequence joins TRBV5-1 and TRBJ2-1, with TRBD2 identical over 14 bases. CDR1 SGHRS and CDR2 YFSETQ come from the germline V gene. The trim removed 4 bases at V and 1 base at J, leaving 7 bases unmatched. There are 18 residues in the CDR3. The CDR3 coding sequence is TGCGCCAGCAGCCCGGGACTAGCGGGAGCTGCTTCCTACAATGAGCAGTTCTTC. Its protein is CASSPGLAGAASYNEQFF.

The J gene is TRBJ1-1, the V gene TRBV27; possible D gene TRBD1, 5 bases. The CDR3 consists of 14 residues. Germline V lookup: CDR1 MNHEY, CDR2 SMNVEV (reference sequence). Trimming pared 5 bases from V and 4 bases from J, leaving 14 bases between. CDR3 residues: CASSHRGYSTEAFF. CDR3 in DNA: TGTGCCAGCAGTCATAGGGGTTATAGCACTGAAGCTTTCTTT.

As to this clone: The sample contains more than one DNA sequence encoding this CDR3. The J gene is TRBJ1-4, the V gene TRBV6-5, with D unresolved. Germline loops: CDR1 MNHEY, CDR2 SVGAGI. CDR3 length: 16 amino acids. Trimming took 2 bases from V and 0 from J, leaving 10 bases between them. CDR3 sequence (DNA): TGTGCCAGCAGTTACAGGGCCGGTGCAACTAATGAAAAACTGTTTTTT. Protein: CASSYRAGATNEKLFF.

CDR3 sequence: CASSSGDRWGTEAFF. For the CDR3, the DNA is TGTGCCAGCAGTTCAGGGGACAGGTGGGGCACTGAAGCTTTCTTT. The J gene is TRBJ1-1, the V gene TRBV28; TRBD1 matches 8 bases. This CDR3 is 15 amino acids long. Trimming took 4 bases from V and 4 from J; bases not matched to a gene: 8. Looked up from germline, CDR1 is MDHEN and CDR2 is SYDVKM.

This rearrangement joins TRBV28 to TRBJ1-2; 7 nucleotides align to TRBD1. This CDR3 spans 13 amino acids. The V and J ends lost 6 bases and 6 bases, in that order; junction bases with no gene match: 7. The germline V gene encodes CDR1 MDHEN and CDR2 SYDVKM. The CDR3 DNA sequence: TGTGCCAGCAGACCGACAGGGAGAGATGGCTACACCTTC. It codes for CASRPTGRDGYTF.

The J gene is TRBJ2-5, the V gene TRBV18; 12 bases align to TRBD2. The CDR3 runs to 16 residues. Per the germline V gene, CDR1 is KGHSH and CDR2 is LQKENI. J lost 3 bases, V lost 3 bases, and 5 bases had no gene match. The CDR3 DNA follows: TGTGCCAGCTCACCTCTTCGACTAGCGGGAGAAGAGACCCAGTACTTC. It yields the protein CASSPLRLAGEETQYF.

The chain uses TRBV6-6 and TRBJ2-5; D may be TRBD2 (7 bases). Trimming removed 5 bases from V and 6 bases from J, with 19 bases in between. Looked up from germline, CDR1 is MNHNY and CDR2 is SVGAGI (reference sequence). The CDR3 is 15 amino acids. The CDR3: CASSPLGGQWKTQYF. In DNA form, the CDR3 reads TGTGCCAGCAGTCCACTCGGGGGGCAATGGAAGACCCAGTACTTC.

This clone has just a few counts. The chain couples TRBV28 to TRBJ1-4, with no clear D. The V and J ends lost 10 bases and 8 bases respectively, with 32 bases between them. Per the germline V gene, CDR1 is MDHEN and CDR2 is SYDVKM. The CDR3 consists of 18 residues. CDR3 DNA sequence: TGTGCCACCCAAGCCCAGCAGTTTATAAGTGGTTGGGAGGAAAAACTGTTTTTT. Protein: CATQAQQFISGWEEKLFF.

The V call is TRBV9, the J call TRBJ2-5; D gene unclear. The J call could be wrong; TRBJ2-7 is a better fit for the DNA end. In germline, CDR1 is SGDLS, CDR2 YYNGEE. The length of the CDR3 is 15 residues. Written as DNA, the CDR3 is TGTGCCAGCAGCGTAGTGGCAGGTTCAGCCTACGAGCAGTACTTC. Translating gives CASSVVAGSAYEQYF.

DNA for the CDR3: TGTGCCAGCAGTCTTACTCGGGGGTACCGGGGAGGCTACACCTTC. This sequence encodes CASSLTRGYRGGYTF. This sequence joins TRBV6-6 and TRBJ1-2, with D tentatively TRBD1 (5 bases). Trimming took 5 bases from V and 8 from J, leaving 21 bases between them. Germline V gene lookup returns CDR1 MNHNY and CDR2 SVGAGI (reference sequence). This CDR3 is built from 15 residues.

V and J are TRBV4-1 and TRBJ2-1; D may be TRBD2 (6 bases). Trimming pared 0 bases from V and 0 bases from J, leaving 12 bases between. This CDR3 is 17 amino acids long. The germline CDR1 and CDR2 sequences are MGHRA and YSYEKL. CDR3 DNA: TGCGCCAGCAGCCAAGATATGGCGGGGAGCTCCTACAATGAGCAGTTCTTC. This encodes CASSQDMAGSSYNEQFF.

This clone was seen a handful of times. The junction departs from germline at one end; a sequencing error may be responsible. This chain uses TRBV19 with TRBJ2-1; D gene ambiguous. The CDR3 covers 14 residues. Germline V gene lookup returns CDR1 LNHDA and CDR2 SQIVND (reference sequence). Here the CDR3 reads CASSASSDTHEEFF. Here the CDR3 DNA reads TGTGCCAGTAGTGCGTCATCCGACACCCATGAGGAGTTCTTC. The variable domain in full, with the rest retrieved from reference TRBV19 and TRBJ2-1, is DGGITQSPKYLFRKEGQNVTLSCEQNLNHDAMYWYRQDPGQGLRLIYYSQIVNDFQKGDIAEGYSVSREKKESFPLTVTSAQKNPTAFYLCASSASSDTHEEFFGPGTRLTVL.

Judged by abundance, this clone is medium-sized (0.01 to 0.1%). The chain joins TRBV29-1 to TRBJ2-7; no clear D. V was cut by 5 bases and J by 0 bases, with 8 bases left in between. CDR3 length: 12 amino acids. CDR1 SQVTM and CDR2 ANQGSEA come from the germline V gene. The CDR3 DNA is TGCAGCGTTACTGGGGTCTCCTACGAGCAGTACTTC. This codes for CSVTGVSYEQYF.

J is TRBJ2-2 and V is TRBV5-1; D is possibly TRBD2 (5 bases). Trimming shortened V by 3 bases and J by 0 bases, and 9 bases separated the two germline ends. The CDR3 loop spans 15 amino acids. Looked up from germline, CDR1 is SGHRS and CDR2 is YFSETQ. CDR3 DNA sequence: TGCGCCAGCAGCTCAGGACTGGCGAACACCGGGGAGCTGTTTTTT. Amino acid sequence: CASSSGLANTGELFF.